One and the same sample provided the 8 T cell receptor beta chains below, sequenced in a study of T cells after yellow fever vaccination. Each CDR3 protein gets one entry after TCRdb re-called the 5' RACE reads with MiXCR. The top ten clones hold 19% of a sample with some 250,000 distinct CDR3 sequences, more than 3.5% of them seen once. This specimen was PBMCs, taken 15 days after the yellow fever booster vaccination. The receptor set was obtained from a man younger than 30 who received the YFV17D yellow fever vaccine.

This clonotype appeared many times. V gene TRBV7-9 combines with J gene TRBJ1-4, with D possibly matching TRBD1 (6 bases). V shed 8 bases and J shed 5 bases, with 12 bases lying between them. Germline loops: CDR1 SEHNR, CDR2 FQNEAQ (reference sequence). CDR3 length: 13 residues. The CDR3 loop is CASRGALNEKLFF. In DNA form, the CDR3 reads TGTGCCAGCCGGGGGGCCCTAAATGAAAAACTGTTTTTT.

This clonotype was detected many times. V gene TRBV5-1 combines with J gene TRBJ1-6, with no clear D. Deletions cut 0 bases from V and 5 bases from J, with 6 bases between. CDR1 and CDR2 from the germline V gene are SGHRS and YFSETQ. CDR3 size: 14 residues. The CDR3 DNA reads TGCGCCAGCAGCTTGGGGATTGATAATTCACCCCTCCACTTT. This translates into CASSLGIDNSPLHF.

In its sample, this clonotype was seen many times. V and J are TRBV5-5 and TRBJ1-1; D is unresolved. Germline CDR1 and CDR2: SGHKS and YYEKEE (reference sequence). The CDR3 has 14 amino acids. Trimming took off 6 bases at V and 1 base at J, with 13 bases between the two ends. CDR3 DNA sequence: TGTGCCAGCACTTTGGACGGCGCGAACACTGAAGCTTTCTTT. Translated, it gives CASTLDGANTEAFF.

This clonotype was observed at least ten times. The chain links TRBV10-3 to TRBJ2-3; 8 nucleotides agree with TRBD2. Trimming at V came to 0 bases and at J to 0 bases, leaving 8 bases not matched to a gene. The germline V gene encodes CDR1 ENHRY and CDR2 SYGVKD. The CDR3 length is 18 residues. The CDR3 protein is CAISESRLAGRSTDTQYF. DNA of the CDR3: TGTGCCATCAGTGAGTCGCGGTTAGCGGGGCGAAGCACAGATACGCAGTATTTT.

This clonotype was detected a few times. The gene calls are TRBV29-1 and TRBJ2-2; 9 positions match TRBD1. Germline assignment: CDR1 SQVTM and CDR2 ANQGSEA. This CDR3 has 14 residues. V gave up 4 bases and J gave up 6 bases; unmatched junction bases: 6. CDR3 in amino acids: CSVGTGQGAGELFF. CDR3 nucleotide sequence: TGCAGCGTTGGGACGGGACAGGGCGCCGGGGAGCTGTTTTTT.

This clonotype has ten or more counts. The J gene is TRBJ2-3, the V gene TRBV5-1; TRBD1 is a possible D gene (7 bases). Germline CDR1 reads SGHRS; CDR2 reads YFSETQ. The CDR3 runs 15 residues. Trimming shortened V by 3 bases and J by 9 bases, and 20 bases separated the two germline ends. Here the CDR3 DNA reads TGCGCCAGCAGCTGGGCCAGGGGGGCCTCCACAACGCAGTATTTT. This codes for CASSWARGASTTQYF. Variable domain in full (rest from reference TRBV5-1 and TRBJ2-3): KAGVTQTPRYLIKTRGQQVTLSCSPISGHRSVSWYQQTPGQGLQFLFEYFSETQRNKGNFPGRFSGRQFSNSRSEMNVSTLELGDSALYLCASSWARGASTTQYFGPGTRLTVL.

V usage is TRBV5-1 and J usage is TRBJ2-7; 12 bases are shared with TRBD2. The V segment lost 4 bases and the J segment 2 bases; nucleotides outside the gene matches: 7. Germline CDR1 reads SGHRS; CDR2 reads YFSETQ. The CDR3 is 16 residues long. Here the CDR3 reads CASSPLAGGAPYEQYF. CDR3 nucleotide sequence: TGCGCCAGCAGCCCACTAGCGGGAGGTGCTCCCTACGAGCAGTACTTC.

This clonotype was seen many times. This sequence joins TRBV7-9 and TRBJ2-2; 9 nucleotides match TRBD1. The CDR3 is 15 residues long. Trimming removed 4 bases from V and 8 bases from J; junction bases left unmatched: 8. CDR1 and CDR2 (germline): SEHNR, FQNEAQ (reference sequence). CDR3 in amino acids: CASSSAGTGIGELFF. The CDR3 DNA reads TGTGCCAGCAGCTCTGCCGGGACAGGGATTGGGGAGCTGTTTTTT.